The present T cell receptor (beta chain) was sequenced within a study of cytomegalovirus exposure and HLA in healthy donors. Regarding the study as a whole: Evidence from a later analysis indicated that most CMV-associated TCR beta chains looked HLA-restricted. In an earlier analysis, productive rearrangement rates for most beta V segments clustered near 87% or 30%. CMV serostatus was the sole immune exposure data available. DRB1 had the most TCR associations and HLA-C the fewest, a later analysis found, with rates varying by HLA locus.

The PCR made use of 60 Vbeta and 13 Jbeta primers. TCRdb keeps only in-frame clones here, not all; method: immunoSEQ multiplex PCR. The table has about 210,000 clones, roughly 87% seen once. Germline V lookup: CDR1 MNHEY, CDR2 SVGAGI. The CDR3 has 14 residues. V lost 6 bases and J lost 6; bases outside the gene matches: 6. Worth noting for this clone: Its antigen is unidentified.

The sample was PBMCs. This TCR derives from a man aged 40-50 years in good health and CMV-seropositive. V is TRBV6-5 and J is TRBJ2-7, with 12 bases lining up with TRBD1. The CDR3, as DNA: TGTGCCAGCAGGTCGGGACAGGGGGCGCCCGAGCAGTACTTC. This sequence encodes CASRSGQGAPEQYF.